These 17 T cell receptor beta chains were all obtained from the same sample, sequenced in a study of T cell clones after liver transplantation. Using immunoSEQ multiplex PCR, the repertoire was profiled, and TCRdb retains in-frame clones only, with some absent. Of 80,000 or so clones listed, roughly 82% are singletons. Sequencing used CD4+ T cells from blood, obtained just over 45 months after liver transplant. These receptors came from a human patient who received a liver transplant. Some T cells may have originated in the graft donor.

This sequence joins TRBV7-2 and TRBJ2-7; unclear D gene. V lost 4 bases and J lost 2, with 6 bases in between. CDR3 length: 12 residues. Germline V gives CDR1 SGHTA, CDR2 FQGNSA. The CDR3 DNA sequence: TGTGCCAGCAGCTCAGGACCCTACGAGCAGTACTTC. It yields the protein CASSSGPYEQYF.

This chain joins TRBV29-1 and TRBJ2-6; D uncertain. In germline, CDR1 is SQVTM, CDR2 ANQGSEA. Trimming took 7 bases from V and 0 from J, leaving 4 bases between them. The CDR3 has 12 amino acids. The CDR3 sequence: CSADSGANVLTF. CDR3 nucleotide sequence: TGCAGCGCTGACTCTGGGGCCAACGTCCTGACTTTC.

V is TRBV2 and J is TRBJ1-4, with D perhaps matching TRBD1 (5 bases). This CDR3 has 15 amino acids. Trimming removed 2 bases from V and 13 bases from J, with 20 bases in between. Per germline, CDR1 SNHLY and CDR2 FYNNEI. In DNA, the CDR3 is TGTGCCAGCAGTGAATTTCGGGAGCCCCAGGGAGGACTGTTTTTT. This gives the protein CASSEFREPQGGLFF.

The chain uses TRBV5-1 and TRBJ2-1; D perhaps matches TRBD2 (6 bases). The V gene's germline CDR1 is SGHRS and CDR2 YFSETQ. This CDR3 is 13 amino acids long. The V gene lost 0 bases and the J gene lost 9 bases, with 10 bases spanning the gap. The CDR3 loop reads CASSLEGGAEQFF. DNA of the CDR3: TGCGCCAGCAGCTTGGAGGGCGGGGCTGAGCAGTTCTTC. The variable domain in full, with the rest retrieved from reference TRBV5-1 and TRBJ2-1, is KAGVTQTPRYLIKTRGQQVTLSCSPISGHRSVSWYQQTPGQGLQFLFEYFSETQRNKGNFPGRFSGRQFSNSRSEMNVSTLELGDSALYLCASSLEGGAEQFFGPGTRLTVL.

In the case of this clone: Other DNA sequences within the sample encode an identical CDR3. The chain recombines TRBV5-1 with TRBJ2-5; 10 bases fit TRBD1. Trimming cost V 2 bases and J 5 bases; bases outside gene matches: 6. The CDR3 is 15 residues long. Germline V gene sequence: CDR1 SGHRS, CDR2 YFSETQ. The CDR3 region is CASSLGTGDGETQYF. In DNA form, the CDR3 reads TGCGCCAGCAGCTTAGGGACAGGGGACGGGGAGACCCAGTACTTC.

In nucleotides, the CDR3 is TGTGCCAGCAGCGTAGGAGGGACAGGGTCCTACAATGAGCAGTTCTTC. It specifies CASSVGGTGSYNEQFF. V is TRBV9 and J is TRBJ2-1; 9 nucleotides agree with TRBD1. The CDR3 has 16 amino acids. CDR1 is SGDLS, CDR2 YYNGEE, per germline. J was trimmed by 1 base and V by 0 bases; bases with no gene match: 2.

This chain uses TRBV7-3 with TRBJ2-7; TRBD1 matches 7 bases. The CDR3 spans 14 residues. The germline V gene has CDR1 SGHTA and CDR2 FQGTGA. Trimming at V came to 5 bases and at J to 5 bases, leaving 9 bases not matched to a gene. CDR3 sequence reads: CASSRRGGWDEQYF. The DNA for the CDR3 is TGTGCCAGCAGCCGCCGAGGGGGCTGGGACGAGCAGTACTTC. The variable domain in full, completed from reference TRBV7-3 and TRBJ2-7, reads GAGVSQTPSNKVTEKGKYVELRCDPISGHTALYWYRQSLGQGPEFLIYFQGTGAADDSGLPNDRFFAVRPEGSVSTLKIQRTERGDSAVYLCASSRRGGWDEQYFGPGTRLTVT.

The chain is built from TRBV29-1 and TRBJ2-4, with 8 bases that match TRBD1. V lost 7 bases, J lost 8 bases, and 4 bases stayed unmatched. Per the germline V gene, CDR1 is SQVTM and CDR2 is ANQGSEA. This CDR3 contains 11 residues. CDR3: CSAMDRDIQYF. The DNA of the CDR3 is TGCAGCGCTATGGACAGGGACATTCAGTACTTC.

This clone was detected only once. The genes are TRBV5-4 and TRBJ2-3, with 9 positions matching TRBD2. Germline CDR1 is SGHNT and CDR2 is YYREEE (reference sequence). CDR3 length: 15 amino acids. J gave up 2 bases and V 6 bases, and 7 bases lay outside the gene matches. In nucleotides, the CDR3 is TGTGCCAGCAACCCTAGCGGGAACCCCACAGATACGCAGTATTTT. This codes for CASNPSGNPTDTQYF. The variable domain in full, completed from reference TRBV5-4 and TRBJ2-3, reads ETGVTQSPTHLIKTRGQQVTLRCSSQSGHNTVSWYQQALGQGPQFIFQYYREEENGRGNFPPRFSGLQFPNYSSELNVNALELDDSALYLCASNPSGNPTDTQYFGPGTRLTVL.

This chain joins TRBV19 and TRBJ2-1; no definite D call. This CDR3 comprises 14 residues. CDR1 and CDR2 (germline): LNHDA, SQIVND (reference sequence). V gave up 4 bases and J gave up 4 bases, with 11 bases separating them. The CDR3 nucleotides read TGTGCCAGTAGTAAACGAATACTATACAATGAGCAGTTCTTC. This sequence encodes CASSKRILYNEQFF. Looking up the rest from reference TRBV19 and TRBJ2-1 gives the full variable domain: DGGITQSPKYLFRKEGQNVTLSCEQNLNHDAMYWYRQDPGQGLRLIYYSQIVNDFQKGDIAEGYSVSREKKESFPLTVTSAQKNPTAFYLCASSKRILYNEQFFGPGTRLTVL.

In nucleotides, the CDR3 is TGTGCCAGCAGCCCGCTCGGCACAGGGGAGACCCAGTACTTC. This sequence encodes CASSPLGTGETQYF. This rearrangement joins TRBV7-8 to TRBJ2-5; D is possibly TRBD1 (6 bases). CDR1 and CDR2 from the germline V gene are SGHVS and FQNEAQ. The CDR3 contains 14 residues. Deletions cut 5 bases from V and 5 bases from J, with 15 bases between.

The chain joins TRBV14 to TRBJ1-5; TRBD1 might be the D (5 bases). V was clipped by 0 bases and J by 2 bases, with 8 bases between them. This CDR3 region has 15 residues. CDR1 and CDR2 from the germline V gene are SGHDN and FVKESK. The CDR3 loop reads CASSQEIRGNQPQHF. As DNA, the CDR3 is TGTGCCAGCAGCCAAGAGATCAGGGGCAATCAGCCCCAGCATTTT.

The J gene is TRBJ2-5, the V gene TRBV7-9; D gene uncertain. This CDR3 comprises 12 residues. The germline V gene encodes CDR1 SEHNR and CDR2 FQNEAQ (reference sequence). The germline V and J ends were trimmed by 1 base and 4 bases, with 4 bases remaining between them. CDR3 nucleotides: TGTGCCAGCAGCTTAGGGGCAGAGACCCAGTACTTC. It yields the protein CASSLGAETQYF. The whole variable domain, remainder taken from reference TRBV7-9 and TRBJ2-5, is DTGVSQNPRHKITKRGQNVTFRCDPISEHNRLYWYRQTLGQGPEFLTYFQNEAQLEKSRLLSDRFSAERPKGSFSTLEIQRTEQGDSAMYLCASSLGAETQYFGPGTRLLVL.

The chain joins TRBV7-3 to TRBJ2-2; weak D call: TRBD2 (5 bases). Germline CDR1 and CDR2: SGHTA and FQGTGA. This CDR3 is built from 17 residues. V was cut by 2 bases and J by 4 bases, with 17 bases left in between. CDR3 sequence reads: CASSLAGGTTGTGELFF. CDR3 nucleotide sequence: TGTGCCAGCAGCTTAGCCGGAGGCACAACTGGCACCGGGGAGCTGTTTTTT.

V is TRBV5-1 and J is TRBJ2-3, with TRBD2 identical over 7 bases. The V gene's germline CDR1 is SGHRS and CDR2 YFSETQ. The CDR3 has 16 residues. J lost 0 bases, V lost 1 base, and 5 bases had no gene match. CDR3 coding DNA: TGCGCCAGCAGCTTGTTTGAGGGAGGGAGCACAGATACGCAGTATTTT. Translated: CASSLFEGGSTDTQYF.

V is TRBV19 and J is TRBJ2-1; perhaps TRBD2 as D (5 bases). CDR3 length: 14 residues. V lost 9 bases and J 0 bases, leaving 12 bases between the germline ends. Germline V lookup: CDR1 LNHDA, CDR2 SQIVND (reference sequence). The chain's CDR3 is CASKRRSSYNEQFF. DNA of the CDR3: TGTGCCAGCAAGCGGAGGAGCTCCTACAATGAGCAGTTCTTC.

The chain combines TRBV27 with TRBJ2-3; 8 bases agree with TRBD2. The CDR3 sequence is 15 residues long. The junction had 5 bases not matched to a gene; V was cut back by 6 bases and J by 0 bases. From germline, CDR1 is MNHEY and CDR2 SMNVEV (reference sequence). In nucleotides, the CDR3 is TGTGCCAGCAGAACCACTAGCGGAAGCACAGATACGCAGTATTTT. It translates to CASRTTSGSTDTQYF.